Listed below are T cell receptor beta chains from one sample, sequenced in a study of cytomegalovirus exposure and HLA in healthy donors. Profiled with immunoSEQ multiplex PCR; TCRdb holds only in-frame clones, not every one. This repertoire shows over 150,000 clones, 68% found once; its top ten account for just under 4.5%. Sequencing was performed on PBMCs. These receptors were collected from a woman between 18 and 30 years old in good health and CMV-seropositive. CDR3s include the opening cysteine and the closing phenylalanine or tryptophan. The order of the fields is clone size, D gene, J gene, V gene, CDR3 length, CDR3 DNA, CDR3 protein. D genes are given only for firm matches. The size entry is marked missing in some rows and otherwise reads once, few, many or a size class.

- - TRBJ2-7 TRBV30 14 TGTGCCTGGAGTGTAAATTGGGGGCGCAGCGAGCAGTACTTC CAWSVNWGRSEQYF
few TRBD1 TRBJ1-5 TRBV6-5 14 TGTGCCAGCAGTTCGGACAGGGGGCGACAGCCCCAGCATTTT CASSSDRGRQPQHF
- - TRBJ2-7 TRBV10-3 13 TGTGCCACCGGGGGGCAGATGAACTACGAGCAGTACTTC CATGGQMNYEQYF
- TRBD1 TRBJ2-1 TRBV2 15 TGTGCCAGCAGTGAAGGGGGACAGTTCATCAATGAGCAGTTCTTC CASSEGGQFINEQFF
- - TRBJ1-2 TRBV5-1 16 TGCGCCAGCAGCGGGGGGCGGGGGGCGCGAGAGAATGGCTACACCTTC CASSGGRGARENGYTF
- - TRBJ2-1 TRBV30 19 TGTGCCTGTAACCCCAGGGGCAGGGGACCCCTAGGAAAGCACAATGAGCAGTTCTTC CACNPRGRGPLGKHNEQFF
- TRBD2 TRBJ2-3 TRBV5-4 15 TGTGCCAGCAGCCTAAGGCGGGGGAACACAGATACGCAGTATTTT CASSLRRGNTDTQYF
- TRBD2 TRBJ2-7 TRBV19 13 TGTGCCAGTAGTGAACTAGCGGGCAGCGAGCAGTACTTC CASSELAGSEQYF
- - TRBJ1-3 TRBV2 11 TGTGCCAGCAGTTCCAGGGTCCCCATATATTTT CASSSRVPIYF
few - TRBJ1-1 TRBV5-6 11 TGTGCCAGCAGCTCCATCATTGAAGCTTTCTTT CASSSIIEAFF
- - TRBJ1-1 TRBV7-8 13 TGTGCCAGCAGCTTAGTAGGGGACACTGAAGCTTTCTTT CASSLVGDTEAFF
- - TRBJ2-1 TRBV5-6 12 TGTGCCAGCAGCGACGGGAGCGGGGAGCAGTTCTTC CASSDGSGEQFF
- - TRBJ1-4 TRBV28 14 TGTGCCAGCAGTGGCAGGGTCACTAATGAAAAACTGTTTTTT CASSGRVTNEKLFF
- TRBD1 TRBJ2-7 TRBV2 15 TGTGCCAGCAGCGAGGGGGACAGGGGCGTCTACGAGCAGTACTTC CASSEGDRGVYEQYF
- - TRBJ1-6 TRBV6-5 15 TGTGCCAGCAGCAGAGGCCTCTCCTATAATTCACCCCTCCACTTT CASSRGLSYNSPLHF
few - TRBJ1-2 TRBV5-1 14 TGCGCCAGCAGCTTGTATAGCGGGCATGCTGGCTACACCTTC CASSLYSGHAGYTF
- TRBD1 TRBJ2-7 TRBV11-2 15 TGTGCCAGCAGCTTAGATCACAGGGGGCTCAACGAGCAGTACTTC CASSLDHRGLNEQYF
- - TRBJ2-2 TRBV10-1 15 TGCGCCAGCAGTGAGGATCGGCCCGGGACCGGGGAGCTGTTTTTT CASSEDRPGTGELFF
- - TRBJ2-1 TRBV5-1 17 TGCGCCAGCAGCCGTGTCGGGGAGAGGTGGGGCTACAATGAGCAGTTCTTC CASSRVGERWGYNEQFF
- TRBD1 TRBJ2-2 TRBV27 21 TGTGCCAGCAGTCCCGATCATACAGCGCTTAGTGGACAGGGCCGTCCCGGGGAGCTGTTTTTT CASSPDHTALSGQGRPGELFF
once TRBD1 TRBJ1-5 TRBV5-1 16 TGCGCCAGCAGCCGGGACAGGTTGTACGGCAATCAGCCCCAGCATTTT CASSRDRLYGNQPQHF
- - TRBJ1-5 TRBV2 18 TGTGCCAGCAGTGAAATTCTCTTAAGGGGAAATAGCAATCAGCCCCAGCATTTT CASSEILLRGNSNQPQHF
- - TRBJ2-5 TRBV7-2 15 TGTGCCAGCAGCCCCAGGCCTTTACTGAAAGAGACCCAGTACTTC CASSPRPLLKETQYF
once TRBD2 TRBJ2-1 TRBV4-1 17 TGCGCCAGCAGCCAAGAGGCACTAGCGTCCCCCTACAATGAGCAGTTCTTC CASSQEALASPYNEQFF
- TRBD1 TRBJ1-1 TRBV12-5 12 TGTGCTAGTGGCAGGGACAGGGCTGAAGCTTTCTTT CASGRDRAEAFF
- - TRBJ2-3 TRBV25-1 15 TGTGCCAGCAGTGCGGAGTTTGCCACCACAGATACGCAGTATTTT CASSAEFATTDTQYF
- TRBD1 TRBJ1-1 TRBV4-2 14 TGTGCCAGCAGCCAAGAACGGACAGGCACTGAAGCTTTCTTT CASSQERTGTEAFF
- TRBD1 TRBJ1-3 TRBV9 16 TGTGCCAGCAGCGTAGCTCCGGACAGGGCCGAATACACCATATATTTT CASSVAPDRAEYTIYF
- - TRBJ1-1 TRBV15 14 TGTGCCACCAGCAGTGTCAACATGAACACTGAAGCTTTCTTT CATSSVNMNTEAFF
- TRBD1 TRBJ2-7 TRBV27 14 TGTGCCAGCGGGAAGACAGGGCCATTCGACGAGCAGTACTTC CASGKTGPFDEQYF
- TRBD2 TRBJ2-1 TRBV7-2 16 TGTGCCAGCAGCTTTGCTCTAGCGGTCTCCTACAATGAGCAGTTCTTC CASSFALAVSYNEQFF
- - TRBJ2-3 TRBV2 11 TGTGCCAGCAGTGCCTGGCCTACGCAGTATTTT CASSAWPTQYF
- - TRBJ1-2 TRBV5-4 16 TGTGCCAGCAGCTTGTGGGGTTGGGAAATCCGGGGTGGCTACACCTTC CASSLWGWEIRGGYTF
- TRBD1 TRBJ2-3 TRBV29-1 13 TGCAGCACCCGACAGGGCGGCACAGATACGCAGTATTTT CSTRQGGTDTQYF
- - TRBJ1-2 TRBV28 13 TGTGCCAGCATCCCACAGGGATTCTATGGCTACACCTTC CASIPQGFYGYTF
- TRBD2 TRBJ2-5 TRBV2 15 TGTGCCAGCAGTGTCCAGCGGGGGGGCGGGGAGACCCAGTACTTC CASSVQRGGGETQYF
- TRBD1 TRBJ2-1 TRBV2 13 TGTGCCAGCAGCCGGGACAGTTACAATGAGCAGTTCTTC CASSRDSYNEQFF
- - TRBJ1-1 TRBV5-1 15 TGCGCCAGCAGCTTGTGGGCAGGGTTGAACACTGAAGCTTTCTTT CASSLWAGLNTEAFF
- - TRBJ2-7 TRBV29-1 13 TGCAGCGTACTCGGCGGAACCTCCTACGAGCAGTACTTC CSVLGGTSYEQYF
- TRBD2 TRBJ2-1 TRBV30 15 TGTGCCTGGAGTATACTAGCGGGAGTTTACAATGAGCAGTTCTTC CAWSILAGVYNEQFF
- - TRBJ1-2 TRBV11-2 14 TGTGCCAGCAGCCAGACCCGGAGAGAGTATGGCTACACCTTC CASSQTRREYGYTF
- TRBD1 TRBJ1-1 TRBV11-2 17 TGTGCCAGCAGCTTTGTCGGGGGACAGGCGATAAACACTGAAGCTTTCTTT CASSFVGGQAINTEAFF